This paragraph reports one TCR beta chain. These data originate in a study of blood T cell repertoires in COVID-19. About the study: The United States, Italy and Spain provided the acute and convalescent COVID-19 samples. Sample material is recorded as cDNA or gDNA derived from T cells, B-cell-depleted T cells, or PBMCs.

There are 16 residues in the CDR3. V gave up 6 bases and J gave up 2 bases, with 19 bases separating them. Germline CDR1 SNHLY, CDR2 FYNNEI. Profiled with immunoSEQ multiplex PCR; TCRdb holds only in-frame clones, not every one. The sample shows approximately 210,000 clones, roughly 90% of them seen only once. Sequenced input: peripheral blood. The V call is TRBV2, the J call TRBJ1-2; D may be TRBD1 (6 bases). The receptor was derived from a woman between 65 and 79 years old with acute or convalescent COVID-19. CDR3 DNA sequence: TGTGCCAGCAGGGTAGAACAGGGAAGATCCAACTATGGCTACACCTTC. Residues: CASRVEQGRSNYGYTF.